The clone carrying this T cell receptor (beta chain) has just one count. This sample is part of a study of T cell changes during pregnancy in multiple sclerosis. There are 13 residues in the CDR3. Trimming took 4 bases from V and 3 from J; bases not matched to a gene: 5. Germline CDR1 GTSNPN, CDR2 SVGIG (reference sequence). TCRdb's copy holds only in-frame clones and misses some; the assay was immunoSEQ multiplex PCR. The table includes about 49,000 clones, under 95% detected once. This sample comprised CD8+ T cells from peripheral blood mononuclear cells, obtained before pregnancy. The J gene is TRBJ1-1, the V gene TRBV30, with TRBD1 matching 7 bases. The receptor comes from a female donor with multiple sclerosis, enrolled in a pregnancy study. In DNA form, the CDR3 reads TGTGCCTGGAAAATTCAGGGGGACACTGAAGCTTTCTTT. It translates to CAWKIQGDTEAFF.